These T cell receptor beta chains were read from a single sample in a study of cytomegalovirus exposure and HLA in healthy donors. Assay used: immunoSEQ multiplex PCR; TCRdb lists only in-frame clones, some missing. This table has under 200,000 clones, more than 65% appearing once. Sequenced: PBMCs. Source of these receptors: a woman in her 30s in good health and CMV-seropositive. The CDR3 runs from the conserved cysteine through the conserved F or W. Fields, in order: clone size, V gene, J gene, D gene, CDR3 protein, CDR3 DNA. A D gene is named only where the DNA matches it firmly. Clone size is stated in some rows and not others, as once, few, many or a class when expanded.

abundance: NA
v_gene: TRBV4-2
j_gene: TRBJ2-1
d_gene: TRBD1
CDR3aa: CASSQQGTGTNEQFF
CDR3nt: TGTGCCAGCAGCCAACAAGGGACAGGGACAAATGAGCAGTTCTTC

abundance: NA
v_gene: TRBV19
j_gene: TRBJ2-1
d_gene: TRBD2
CDR3aa: CASSSLLAGGAGEQFF
CDR3nt: TGTGCCAGTAGCTCACTACTAGCGGGAGGGGCGGGGGAGCAGTTCTTC

abundance: NA
v_gene: TRBV11-2
j_gene: TRBJ2-5
d_gene: NA
CDR3aa: CASSLGGPQETQYF
CDR3nt: TGTGCCAGCAGCTTAGGTGGGCCTCAAGAGACCCAGTACTTC

abundance: NA
v_gene: TRBV7-3
j_gene: TRBJ2-2
d_gene: NA
CDR3aa: CASSRVTGELFF
CDR3nt: TGTGCCAGCAGCCGCGTAACCGGGGAGCTGTTTTTT

abundance: NA
v_gene: TRBV7-9
j_gene: TRBJ2-5
d_gene: NA
CDR3aa: CASSLAPVVEETQYF
CDR3nt: TGTGCCAGCAGCTTAGCACCCGTGGTTGAGGAGACCCAGTACTTC

abundance: NA
v_gene: TRBV7-9
j_gene: TRBJ1-5
d_gene: NA
CDR3aa: CASSLSQEGSNQPQHF
CDR3nt: TGTGCCAGCAGCCTGAGTCAAGAGGGCAGCAATCAGCCCCAGCATTTT

abundance: NA
v_gene: TRBV4-1
j_gene: TRBJ1-6
d_gene: NA
CDR3aa: CASSQPLGFNSPLHF
CDR3nt: TGCGCCAGCAGCCAACCACTAGGTTTTAACTCACCCCTCCACTTT

abundance: NA
v_gene: TRBV9
j_gene: TRBJ2-2
d_gene: NA
CDR3aa: CASSVAGRTNTGELFF
CDR3nt: TGTGCCAGCAGCGTAGCGGGTAGAACGAACACCGGGGAGCTGTTTTTT

abundance: NA
v_gene: TRBV28
j_gene: TRBJ2-1
d_gene: NA
CDR3aa: CASNRGFSEQFF
CDR3nt: TGTGCCAGCAACCGGGGGTTTAGTGAGCAGTTCTTC

abundance: NA
v_gene: TRBV6-5
j_gene: TRBJ2-5
d_gene: NA
CDR3aa: CASSSPGETQYF
CDR3nt: TGTGCCAGCAGTTCTCCAGGGGAGACCCAGTACTTC

abundance: NA
v_gene: TRBV27
j_gene: TRBJ2-7
d_gene: NA
CDR3aa: CASSLFGQIYEQYF
CDR3nt: TGTGCCAGCAGTTTATTCGGACAGATCTACGAGCAGTACTTC

abundance: NA
v_gene: TRBV9
j_gene: TRBJ2-1
d_gene: TRBD1
CDR3aa: CASSETGTGGRKQFF
CDR3nt: TGTGCCAGCAGCGAAACCGGGACAGGGGGACGAAAGCAGTTCTTC

abundance: once
v_gene: TRBV5-4
j_gene: TRBJ1-6
d_gene: NA
CDR3aa: CASSLETARDSPLHF
CDR3nt: TGTGCCAGCAGCTTGGAGACAGCTAGAGATTCACCCCTCCACTTT

abundance: NA
v_gene: TRBV7-6
j_gene: TRBJ2-7
d_gene: TRBD2
CDR3aa: CASSARPGGIDEQYF
CDR3nt: TGTGCCAGCAGTGCTAGACCGGGAGGTATCGACGAGCAGTACTTC

abundance: once
v_gene: TRBV7-3
j_gene: TRBJ1-2
d_gene: NA
CDR3aa: CASSLSGGGVYGYTF
CDR3nt: TGTGCCAGCAGCTTAAGCGGTGGAGGGGTATATGGCTACACCTTC

abundance: NA
v_gene: TRBV5-1
j_gene: TRBJ2-7
d_gene: TRBD2
CDR3aa: CASSLDLGGIYEQYF
CDR3nt: TGCGCCAGCAGCTTGGATTTGGGGGGGATCTACGAGCAGTACTTC

abundance: NA
v_gene: TRBV29-1
j_gene: TRBJ2-1
d_gene: NA
CDR3aa: CSVPVLNEQFF
CDR3nt: TGCAGCGTGCCGGTTCTGAATGAGCAGTTCTTC

abundance: NA
v_gene: TRBV5-8
j_gene: TRBJ1-5
d_gene: TRBD1
CDR3aa: CASSPGQLSDIHQPQHF
CDR3nt: TGTGCCAGCAGCCCGGGACAGCTTAGTGATATTCATCAGCCCCAGCATTTT

abundance: NA
v_gene: TRBV7-9
j_gene: TRBJ2-3
d_gene: NA
CDR3aa: CASSFSGTQYF
CDR3nt: TGTGCCAGCAGCTTTTCCGGTACGCAGTATTTT

abundance: NA
v_gene: TRBV5-6
j_gene: TRBJ2-2
d_gene: TRBD2
CDR3aa: CASSYPPGTSVSGELFF
CDR3nt: TGTGCCAGCAGCTACCCCCCCGGGACTAGCGTAAGCGGGGAGCTGTTTTTT

abundance: NA
v_gene: TRBV2
j_gene: TRBJ2-7
d_gene: TRBD1
CDR3aa: CATRFEGGYVYEQYF
CDR3nt: TGTGCCACCAGGTTTGAAGGGGGCTACGTCTACGAGCAGTACTTC

abundance: NA
v_gene: TRBV5-1
j_gene: TRBJ2-3
d_gene: TRBD2
CDR3aa: CASSLVGLAGTDTQYF
CDR3nt: TGCGCCAGCAGCTTGGTGGGACTAGCGGGCACAGATACGCAGTATTTT

abundance: NA
v_gene: TRBV5-1
j_gene: TRBJ2-3
d_gene: TRBD2
CDR3aa: CASRFGLAGGGDTQYF
CDR3nt: TGCGCCAGCAGATTTGGACTAGCGGGAGGAGGGGATACGCAGTATTTT

abundance: NA
v_gene: TRBV7-2
j_gene: TRBJ1-1
d_gene: NA
CDR3aa: CASSSRDTKSMNTEAFF
CDR3nt: TGTGCCAGCAGCTCCCGGGACACGAAGAGCATGAACACTGAAGCTTTCTTT

abundance: NA
v_gene: TRBV5-1
j_gene: TRBJ2-7
d_gene: TRBD2
CDR3aa: CASSLASGRTYEQYF
CDR3nt: TGCGCCAGCAGCTTGGCTAGCGGGAGGACCTACGAGCAGTACTTC

abundance: NA
v_gene: TRBV11-2
j_gene: TRBJ2-2
d_gene: TRBD1
CDR3aa: CASSLIGSRGGFTGELFF
CDR3nt: TGTGCCAGCAGCTTAATTGGTTCCAGAGGGGGCTTCACCGGGGAGCTGTTTTTT

abundance: NA
v_gene: TRBV9
j_gene: TRBJ1-2
d_gene: NA
CDR3aa: CASSESSTRNNYGYTF
CDR3nt: TGTGCCAGCAGCGAGAGTTCGACACGTAATAACTATGGCTACACCTTC

abundance: NA
v_gene: TRBV5-4
j_gene: TRBJ2-2
d_gene: TRBD2
CDR3aa: CASSLGGRADTGELFF
CDR3nt: TGTGCCAGCAGCTTGGGAGGGAGGGCCGACACCGGGGAGCTGTTTTTT

abundance: NA
v_gene: TRBV11-2
j_gene: TRBJ1-5
d_gene: NA
CDR3aa: CASSLDWGDQPQHF
CDR3nt: TGTGCCAGCAGCTTAGATTGGGGGGATCAGCCCCAGCATTTT

abundance: NA
v_gene: TRBV15
j_gene: TRBJ2-7
d_gene: NA
CDR3aa: CATARRTGTYEQYF
CDR3nt: TGTGCCACCGCCCGCCGGACGGGGACCTACGAGCAGTACTTC

abundance: NA
v_gene: TRBV2
j_gene: TRBJ2-7
d_gene: TRBD2
CDR3aa: CASTFQGGPYEQYF
CDR3nt: TGTGCCAGCACCTTCCAGGGAGGGCCCTACGAGCAGTACTTC

abundance: NA
v_gene: TRBV19
j_gene: TRBJ1-6
d_gene: TRBD1
CDR3aa: CATRGTGGSPLHF
CDR3nt: TGTGCCACCAGGGGGACAGGGGGATCACCCCTCCACTTT

abundance: once
v_gene: TRBV9
j_gene: TRBJ2-3
d_gene: NA
CDR3aa: CASSGPPGVTDTQYF
CDR3nt: TGTGCCAGCAGCGGCCCGCCAGGGGTTACAGATACGCAGTATTTT

abundance: few
v_gene: TRBV19
j_gene: TRBJ1-5
d_gene: NA
CDR3aa: CASSLTGRSDQPQHF
CDR3nt: TGTGCCAGTAGTCTCACAGGGCGAAGTGACCAGCCCCAGCATTTT

abundance: NA
v_gene: TRBV10-2
j_gene: TRBJ2-1
d_gene: NA
CDR3aa: CASWSSVDRGGYNEQFF
CDR3nt: TGCGCCAGCTGGTCTTCGGTCGACAGAGGGGGATACAATGAGCAGTTCTTC

abundance: NA
v_gene: TRBV5-1
j_gene: TRBJ1-3
d_gene: TRBD1
CDR3aa: CASSLEAGGAGTIYF
CDR3nt: TGCGCCAGCAGCTTGGAGGCAGGGGGCGCGGGCACCATATATTTT